The present T cell receptor (beta chain) was sequenced within a study of a mutant IDH1 vaccine in newly diagnosed glioma. Across the whole study: Administration of eight vaccinations to patients took place in weeks 1, 3, 5, 7, 11, 15, 19, 23. Vaccination was launched 4-6 weeks after radiotherapy alone, or with temozolomide cycles. Sex distribution of treated patients was roughly 62% male and 37.5% female; mean age was around 40 years.

Method: immunoSEQ multiplex PCR; TCRdb's copy keeps in-frame clones and lacks some. The sample contains around 66,000 clones, 75% to 90% of which appear only once. Time point described: week 11, during vaccination. Every vaccine dose comprised 300 ug of mutant IDH1 20-mer peptide plus topical imiquimod. Donor tumors were new WHO grade 3 or 4 IDH1-mutant, ATRX-lost astrocytomas. The V end was cut by 3 bases, the J end by 2 bases, with 6 bases between. The CDR3 extends over 13 amino acids. In germline, CDR1 is SGHRS, CDR2 YFSETQ. In the case of this clone: Its target is unknown.

J is TRBJ2-1 and V is TRBV5-1; no clear D gene. This receptor was taken from a man in his forties or fifties with glioma. Sequences were derived from PBMCs, sampled from a glioma patient whose treatment included an IDH1 peptide vaccine. The CDR3 DNA reads as TGCGCCAGCAGCTCCTACACCTACAATGAGCAGTTCTTC. Its translation is CASSSYTYNEQFF.